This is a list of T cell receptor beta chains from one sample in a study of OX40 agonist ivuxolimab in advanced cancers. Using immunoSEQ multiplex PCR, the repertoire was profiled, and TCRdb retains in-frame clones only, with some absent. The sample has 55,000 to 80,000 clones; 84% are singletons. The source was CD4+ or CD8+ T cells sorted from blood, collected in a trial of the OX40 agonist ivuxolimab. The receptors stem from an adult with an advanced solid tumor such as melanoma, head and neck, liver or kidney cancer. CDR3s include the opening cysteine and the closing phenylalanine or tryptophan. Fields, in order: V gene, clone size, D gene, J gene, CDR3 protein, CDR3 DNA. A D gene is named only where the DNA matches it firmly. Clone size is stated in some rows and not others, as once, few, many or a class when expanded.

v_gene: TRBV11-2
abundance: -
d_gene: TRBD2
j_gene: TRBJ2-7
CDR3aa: CASSRRTSGSSDSYEQYF
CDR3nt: TGTGCCAGCAGCAGAAGGACTAGCGGGTCCTCCGACTCCTACGAGCAGTACTTC

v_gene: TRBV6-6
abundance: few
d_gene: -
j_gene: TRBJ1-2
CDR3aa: CASSYSGVGYTF
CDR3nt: TGTGCCAGCAGTTACTCAGGGGTGGGCTACACCTTC

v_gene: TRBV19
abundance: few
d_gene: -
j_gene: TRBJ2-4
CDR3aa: CASSGFGGVSKNIQYF
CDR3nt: TGTGCCAGTAGTGGTTTTGGGGGAGTATCCAAAAACATTCAGTACTTC

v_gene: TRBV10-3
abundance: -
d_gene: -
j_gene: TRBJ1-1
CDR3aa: CAISESGRELENTEAFF
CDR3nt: TGTGCCATCAGTGAGTCAGGCAGGGAATTAGAAAACACTGAAGCTTTCTTT

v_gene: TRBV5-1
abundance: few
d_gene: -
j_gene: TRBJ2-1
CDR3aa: CASSGHLRGPAGNEQFF
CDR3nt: TGCGCCAGCAGCGGACACCTTCGGGGCCCGGCGGGGAATGAGCAGTTCTTC

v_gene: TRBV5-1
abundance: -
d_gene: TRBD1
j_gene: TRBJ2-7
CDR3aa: CASSLAPGQGKYEQYF
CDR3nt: TGCGCCAGCAGCCTAGCCCCGGGACAGGGAAAGTACGAGCAGTACTTC

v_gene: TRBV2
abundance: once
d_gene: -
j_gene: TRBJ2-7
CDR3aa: CASGEWWSYEQYF
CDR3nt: TGTGCCAGCGGTGAGTGGTGGTCCTACGAGCAGTACTTC

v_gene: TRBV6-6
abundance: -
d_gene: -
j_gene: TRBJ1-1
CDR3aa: CASKGGANTEAFF
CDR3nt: TGTGCCAGCAAGGGCGGAGCGAACACTGAAGCTTTCTTT

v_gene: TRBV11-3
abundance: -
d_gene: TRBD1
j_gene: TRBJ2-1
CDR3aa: CASSLRQGAVNEQFF
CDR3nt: TGTGCCAGCAGCTTGAGACAGGGGGCGGTAAATGAGCAGTTCTTC

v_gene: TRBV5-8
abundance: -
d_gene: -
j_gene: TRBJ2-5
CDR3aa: CASSLTGTRETQYF
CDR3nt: TGTGCCAGCAGTCTAACAGGGACTCGAGAGACCCAGTACTTC

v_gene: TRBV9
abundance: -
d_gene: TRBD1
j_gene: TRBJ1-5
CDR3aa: CASTPGQYSNQPQHF
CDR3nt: TGTGCCAGCACCCCGGGACAGTACAGCAATCAGCCCCAGCATTTT

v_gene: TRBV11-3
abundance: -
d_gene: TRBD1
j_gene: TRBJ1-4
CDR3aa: CASSWGTGSNEKLFF
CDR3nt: TGTGCCAGCAGTTGGGGGACAGGAAGTAATGAAAAACTGTTTTTT

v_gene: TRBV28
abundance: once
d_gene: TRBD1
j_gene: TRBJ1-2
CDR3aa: CASSLRRQGANYGYTF
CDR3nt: TGTGCCAGCAGTTTAAGGAGACAGGGGGCTAACTATGGCTACACCTTC

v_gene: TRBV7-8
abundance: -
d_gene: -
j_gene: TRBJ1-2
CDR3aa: CASSPGDGYTF
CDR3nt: TGTGCCAGCAGCCCTGGAGATGGCTACACCTTC

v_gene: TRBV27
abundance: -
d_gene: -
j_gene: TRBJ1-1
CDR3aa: CASSAGVLGTEAFF
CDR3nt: TGTGCCAGCAGTGCGGGAGTTTTGGGCACTGAAGCTTTCTTT

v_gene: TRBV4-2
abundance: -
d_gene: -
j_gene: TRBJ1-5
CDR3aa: CASSQVGRNQPQHF
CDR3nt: TGTGCCAGCAGCCAAGTGGGACGAAATCAGCCCCAGCATTTT

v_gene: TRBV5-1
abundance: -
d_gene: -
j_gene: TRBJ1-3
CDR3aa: CASRPTGSGNTIYF
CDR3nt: TGCGCCAGCAGACCAACGGGATCTGGAAACACCATATATTTT

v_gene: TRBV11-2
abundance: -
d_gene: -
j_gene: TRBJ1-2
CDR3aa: CASSRPLGGYTF
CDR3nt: TGTGCCAGCAGCCGACCCCTCGGGGGCTACACCTTC

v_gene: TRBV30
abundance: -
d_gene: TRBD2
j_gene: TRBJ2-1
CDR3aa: CAWSSLAGSYNEQFF
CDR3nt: TGTGCCTGGAGTAGTTTAGCGGGCTCCTACAATGAGCAGTTCTTC

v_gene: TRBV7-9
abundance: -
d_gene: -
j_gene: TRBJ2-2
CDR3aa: CASSSRPGANTGELFF
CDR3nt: TGTGCCAGCAGCTCTCGTCCAGGGGCGAACACCGGGGAGCTGTTTTTT

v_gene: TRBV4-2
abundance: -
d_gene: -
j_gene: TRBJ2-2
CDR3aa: CASSRETGELFF
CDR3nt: TGTGCCAGCAGCCGAGAAACCGGGGAGCTGTTTTTT

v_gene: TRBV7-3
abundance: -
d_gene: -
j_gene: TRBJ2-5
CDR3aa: CASSLNPPGISARETQYF
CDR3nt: TGTGCCAGCAGCTTAAACCCGCCAGGGATCTCGGCGAGAGAGACCCAGTACTTC

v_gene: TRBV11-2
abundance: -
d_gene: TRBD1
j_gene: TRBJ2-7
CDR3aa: CASSFSGGTGLHEQYF
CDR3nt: TGTGCCAGCAGCTTCTCAGGGGGGACAGGGCTCCACGAGCAGTACTTC

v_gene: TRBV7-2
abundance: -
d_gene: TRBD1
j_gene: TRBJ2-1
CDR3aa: CASSSRVPGTGRNEQFF
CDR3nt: TGTGCCAGCAGCTCCAGGGTACCAGGGACAGGCCGCAATGAGCAGTTCTTC

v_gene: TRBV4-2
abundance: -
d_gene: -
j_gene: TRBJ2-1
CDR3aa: CASSPPFSMRRFF
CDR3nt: TGTGCCAGCAGCCCCCCCTTTAGCATGCGGCGATTCTTC

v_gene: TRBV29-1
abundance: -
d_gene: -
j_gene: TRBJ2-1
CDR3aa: CSVGLWGGDEQFF
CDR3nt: TGCAGCGTTGGGCTTTGGGGTGGCGATGAGCAGTTCTTC

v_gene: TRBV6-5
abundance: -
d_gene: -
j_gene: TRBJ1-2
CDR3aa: CASSYSRTANYGYTF
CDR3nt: TGTGCCAGCAGTTACTCAAGGACGGCCAACTATGGCTACACCTTC

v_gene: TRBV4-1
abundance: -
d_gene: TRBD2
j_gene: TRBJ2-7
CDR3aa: CASSQVWLAGPYEQYF
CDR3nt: TGCGCCAGCAGCCAAGTTTGGCTAGCGGGACCCTACGAGCAGTACTTC

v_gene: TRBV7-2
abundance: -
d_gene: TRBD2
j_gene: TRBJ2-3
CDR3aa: CASSETGTSGGRGTDTQYF
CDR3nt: TGTGCCAGCAGCGAAACCGGGACTAGCGGGGGCCGAGGGACAGATACGCAGTATTTT